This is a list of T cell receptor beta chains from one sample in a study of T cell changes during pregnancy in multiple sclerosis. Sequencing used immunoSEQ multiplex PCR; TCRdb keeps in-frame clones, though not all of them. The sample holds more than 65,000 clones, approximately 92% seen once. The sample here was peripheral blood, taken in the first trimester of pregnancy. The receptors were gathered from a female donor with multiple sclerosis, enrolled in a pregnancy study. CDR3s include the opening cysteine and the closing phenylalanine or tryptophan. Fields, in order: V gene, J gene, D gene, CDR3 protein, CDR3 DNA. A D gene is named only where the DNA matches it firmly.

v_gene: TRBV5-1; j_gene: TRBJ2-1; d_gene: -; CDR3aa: CASSLGGGWGNEQFF; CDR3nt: TGCGCCAGCAGCTTGGGAGGAGGGTGGGGCAATGAGCAGTTCTTC
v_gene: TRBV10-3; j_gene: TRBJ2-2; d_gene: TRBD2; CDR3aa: CAISGSPLGLAGEVTGELFF; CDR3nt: TGTGCCATCTCTGGGAGCCCGTTAGGACTAGCGGGAGAGGTCACCGGGGAGCTGTTTTTT
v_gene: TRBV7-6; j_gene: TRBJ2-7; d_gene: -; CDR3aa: CASSRSVIYSYEQYF; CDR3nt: TGTGCCAGCAGCAGGAGCGTCATTTACTCCTACGAGCAGTACTTC
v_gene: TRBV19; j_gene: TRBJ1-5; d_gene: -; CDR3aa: CASSPGGAWGNQPQHF; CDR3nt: TGTGCCAGTAGTCCCGGGGGGGCTTGGGGCAATCAGCCCCAGCATTTT
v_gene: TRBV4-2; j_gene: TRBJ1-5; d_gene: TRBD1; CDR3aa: CASSPRQGADQPQHF; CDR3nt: TGTGCCAGCAGCCCGCGACAGGGCGCGGATCAGCCCCAGCATTTT
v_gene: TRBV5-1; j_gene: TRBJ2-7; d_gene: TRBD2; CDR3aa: CASSLGASGGPWDEQYF; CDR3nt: TGCGCCAGCAGCCTGGGGGCTAGCGGGGGCCCCTGGGACGAGCAGTACTTC
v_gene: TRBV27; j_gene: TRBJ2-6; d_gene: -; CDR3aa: CASSLNPGSGANVLTF; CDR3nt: TGTGCCAGCAGTTTAAACCCAGGGTCTGGGGCCAACGTCCTGACTTTC
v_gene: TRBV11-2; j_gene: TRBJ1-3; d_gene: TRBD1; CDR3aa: CASSGTGQGMNTIYF; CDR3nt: TGTGCCAGCAGCGGAACGGGACAGGGTATGAACACCATATATTTT
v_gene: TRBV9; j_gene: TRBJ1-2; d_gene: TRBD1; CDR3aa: CASSDLGGQGANYGYTF; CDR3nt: TGTGCCAGCAGCGATTTAGGGGGACAGGGGGCTAACTATGGCTACACCTTC
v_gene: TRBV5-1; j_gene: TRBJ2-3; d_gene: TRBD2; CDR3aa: CASSSLVSGRISTDTQYF; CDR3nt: TGCGCCAGCAGCTCCTTGGTTAGCGGGCGCATTAGCACAGATACGCAGTATTTT
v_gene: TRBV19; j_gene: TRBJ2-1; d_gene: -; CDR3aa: CASSIYVGAIFYNEQFF; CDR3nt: TGTGCCAGTAGTATCTACGTAGGGGCTATTTTCTACAATGAGCAGTTCTTC
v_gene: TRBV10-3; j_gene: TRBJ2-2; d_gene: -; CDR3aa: CAISEQGLVSGELFF; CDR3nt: TGTGCCATCAGTGAGCAGGGATTGGTCTCCGGGGAGCTGTTTTTT
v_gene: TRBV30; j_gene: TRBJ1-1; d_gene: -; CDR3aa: CAWSWAAGTEAFF; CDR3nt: TGTGCCTGGAGTTGGGCCGCGGGGACTGAAGCTTTCTTT